This is a list of T cell receptor beta chains from one sample in a study of CD8 T cell repertoires and HIV-1 epitope variants. No antigen is known for these receptors. Using immunoSEQ multiplex PCR, the repertoire was profiled, and TCRdb retains in-frame clones only, with some absent. The table lists roughly 5,700 clones, 64% of them singletons. Sequencing was done on a sample of cultured CD8+ T cells derived from PBMCs. The source is a male donor with HIV. Each CDR3 is given with its conserved first and last residue. Clone size is given for some rows only: seen once, a few or many times, or a class if the clone is expanded.

clone_size j_call v_call cdr3_aa
NA TRBJ1-5 TRBV30 CAWSPRGDQPQHF
NA TRBJ1-6 TRBV27 CASSLSRTGDWNSPLHF
NA TRBJ2-5 TRBV10-3 CAISDPGQGAGETQYF
NA TRBJ2-1 TRBV6-6 CASSRPYNEQFF
NA TRBJ2-2 TRBV12-2 CASRLAWREDTGELFF
NA TRBJ2-1 TRBV11-3 CASSLAGGTNEQFF
NA TRBJ2-7 TRBV19 CATRTGGGEQYF
once TRBJ2-1 TRBV19 CASSMGMLANEQFF
NA TRBJ2-3 TRBV6-5 CASTSPGKDTQYF
medium-sized TRBJ1-5 TRBV6-5 CASSGGQGIHQPQHF
few TRBJ2-1 TRBV5-1 CASSLGVYNEQFF
NA TRBJ1-3 TRBV11-2 CASSLDGQGPGNTIYF
once TRBJ1-2 TRBV5-8 CASSDPGTGVLGAF
NA TRBJ2-7 TRBV7-6 CASSPPFGTSNYEQYF
few TRBJ1-4 TRBV28 CATRLGKLFF
NA TRBJ1-1 TRBV29-1 CSGRDSAANTEAFF
NA TRBJ2-7 TRBV28 CASSSDSYEQYF
NA TRBJ1-2 TRBV11-2 CASSHPLGPNGYTF
NA TRBJ2-2 TRBV9 CASSVTSGQVRGTGELFF
NA TRBJ1-1 TRBV4-2 CASSPSGVEAFF
NA TRBJ1-6 TRBV29-1 CSVRTGCFSCSYNSPLHF
NA TRBJ2-1 TRBV27 CASSLWEGPSSYNEQFF
NA TRBJ2-7 TRBV10-1 CASSDPIQGVNEQYF
NA TRBJ2-5 TRBV6-5 CASSDTGLADGPQYF
once TRBJ2-7 TRBV13 CASSPGTAPEQYF